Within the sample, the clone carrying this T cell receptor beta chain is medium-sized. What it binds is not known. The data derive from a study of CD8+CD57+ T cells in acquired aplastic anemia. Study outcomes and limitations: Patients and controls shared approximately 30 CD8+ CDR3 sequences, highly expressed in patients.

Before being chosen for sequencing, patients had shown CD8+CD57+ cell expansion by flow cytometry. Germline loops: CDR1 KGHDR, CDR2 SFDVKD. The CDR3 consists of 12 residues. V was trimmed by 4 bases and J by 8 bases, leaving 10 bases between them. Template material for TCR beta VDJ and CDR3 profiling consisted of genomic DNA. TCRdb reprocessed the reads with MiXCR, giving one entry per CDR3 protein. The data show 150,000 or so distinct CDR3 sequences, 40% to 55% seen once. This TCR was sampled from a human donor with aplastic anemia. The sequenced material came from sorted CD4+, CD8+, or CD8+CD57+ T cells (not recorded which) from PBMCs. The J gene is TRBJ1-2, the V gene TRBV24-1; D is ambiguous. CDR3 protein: CATSEIGNGYTF. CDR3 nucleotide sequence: TGTGCCACCAGTGAGATAGGGAACGGCTACACCTTC.